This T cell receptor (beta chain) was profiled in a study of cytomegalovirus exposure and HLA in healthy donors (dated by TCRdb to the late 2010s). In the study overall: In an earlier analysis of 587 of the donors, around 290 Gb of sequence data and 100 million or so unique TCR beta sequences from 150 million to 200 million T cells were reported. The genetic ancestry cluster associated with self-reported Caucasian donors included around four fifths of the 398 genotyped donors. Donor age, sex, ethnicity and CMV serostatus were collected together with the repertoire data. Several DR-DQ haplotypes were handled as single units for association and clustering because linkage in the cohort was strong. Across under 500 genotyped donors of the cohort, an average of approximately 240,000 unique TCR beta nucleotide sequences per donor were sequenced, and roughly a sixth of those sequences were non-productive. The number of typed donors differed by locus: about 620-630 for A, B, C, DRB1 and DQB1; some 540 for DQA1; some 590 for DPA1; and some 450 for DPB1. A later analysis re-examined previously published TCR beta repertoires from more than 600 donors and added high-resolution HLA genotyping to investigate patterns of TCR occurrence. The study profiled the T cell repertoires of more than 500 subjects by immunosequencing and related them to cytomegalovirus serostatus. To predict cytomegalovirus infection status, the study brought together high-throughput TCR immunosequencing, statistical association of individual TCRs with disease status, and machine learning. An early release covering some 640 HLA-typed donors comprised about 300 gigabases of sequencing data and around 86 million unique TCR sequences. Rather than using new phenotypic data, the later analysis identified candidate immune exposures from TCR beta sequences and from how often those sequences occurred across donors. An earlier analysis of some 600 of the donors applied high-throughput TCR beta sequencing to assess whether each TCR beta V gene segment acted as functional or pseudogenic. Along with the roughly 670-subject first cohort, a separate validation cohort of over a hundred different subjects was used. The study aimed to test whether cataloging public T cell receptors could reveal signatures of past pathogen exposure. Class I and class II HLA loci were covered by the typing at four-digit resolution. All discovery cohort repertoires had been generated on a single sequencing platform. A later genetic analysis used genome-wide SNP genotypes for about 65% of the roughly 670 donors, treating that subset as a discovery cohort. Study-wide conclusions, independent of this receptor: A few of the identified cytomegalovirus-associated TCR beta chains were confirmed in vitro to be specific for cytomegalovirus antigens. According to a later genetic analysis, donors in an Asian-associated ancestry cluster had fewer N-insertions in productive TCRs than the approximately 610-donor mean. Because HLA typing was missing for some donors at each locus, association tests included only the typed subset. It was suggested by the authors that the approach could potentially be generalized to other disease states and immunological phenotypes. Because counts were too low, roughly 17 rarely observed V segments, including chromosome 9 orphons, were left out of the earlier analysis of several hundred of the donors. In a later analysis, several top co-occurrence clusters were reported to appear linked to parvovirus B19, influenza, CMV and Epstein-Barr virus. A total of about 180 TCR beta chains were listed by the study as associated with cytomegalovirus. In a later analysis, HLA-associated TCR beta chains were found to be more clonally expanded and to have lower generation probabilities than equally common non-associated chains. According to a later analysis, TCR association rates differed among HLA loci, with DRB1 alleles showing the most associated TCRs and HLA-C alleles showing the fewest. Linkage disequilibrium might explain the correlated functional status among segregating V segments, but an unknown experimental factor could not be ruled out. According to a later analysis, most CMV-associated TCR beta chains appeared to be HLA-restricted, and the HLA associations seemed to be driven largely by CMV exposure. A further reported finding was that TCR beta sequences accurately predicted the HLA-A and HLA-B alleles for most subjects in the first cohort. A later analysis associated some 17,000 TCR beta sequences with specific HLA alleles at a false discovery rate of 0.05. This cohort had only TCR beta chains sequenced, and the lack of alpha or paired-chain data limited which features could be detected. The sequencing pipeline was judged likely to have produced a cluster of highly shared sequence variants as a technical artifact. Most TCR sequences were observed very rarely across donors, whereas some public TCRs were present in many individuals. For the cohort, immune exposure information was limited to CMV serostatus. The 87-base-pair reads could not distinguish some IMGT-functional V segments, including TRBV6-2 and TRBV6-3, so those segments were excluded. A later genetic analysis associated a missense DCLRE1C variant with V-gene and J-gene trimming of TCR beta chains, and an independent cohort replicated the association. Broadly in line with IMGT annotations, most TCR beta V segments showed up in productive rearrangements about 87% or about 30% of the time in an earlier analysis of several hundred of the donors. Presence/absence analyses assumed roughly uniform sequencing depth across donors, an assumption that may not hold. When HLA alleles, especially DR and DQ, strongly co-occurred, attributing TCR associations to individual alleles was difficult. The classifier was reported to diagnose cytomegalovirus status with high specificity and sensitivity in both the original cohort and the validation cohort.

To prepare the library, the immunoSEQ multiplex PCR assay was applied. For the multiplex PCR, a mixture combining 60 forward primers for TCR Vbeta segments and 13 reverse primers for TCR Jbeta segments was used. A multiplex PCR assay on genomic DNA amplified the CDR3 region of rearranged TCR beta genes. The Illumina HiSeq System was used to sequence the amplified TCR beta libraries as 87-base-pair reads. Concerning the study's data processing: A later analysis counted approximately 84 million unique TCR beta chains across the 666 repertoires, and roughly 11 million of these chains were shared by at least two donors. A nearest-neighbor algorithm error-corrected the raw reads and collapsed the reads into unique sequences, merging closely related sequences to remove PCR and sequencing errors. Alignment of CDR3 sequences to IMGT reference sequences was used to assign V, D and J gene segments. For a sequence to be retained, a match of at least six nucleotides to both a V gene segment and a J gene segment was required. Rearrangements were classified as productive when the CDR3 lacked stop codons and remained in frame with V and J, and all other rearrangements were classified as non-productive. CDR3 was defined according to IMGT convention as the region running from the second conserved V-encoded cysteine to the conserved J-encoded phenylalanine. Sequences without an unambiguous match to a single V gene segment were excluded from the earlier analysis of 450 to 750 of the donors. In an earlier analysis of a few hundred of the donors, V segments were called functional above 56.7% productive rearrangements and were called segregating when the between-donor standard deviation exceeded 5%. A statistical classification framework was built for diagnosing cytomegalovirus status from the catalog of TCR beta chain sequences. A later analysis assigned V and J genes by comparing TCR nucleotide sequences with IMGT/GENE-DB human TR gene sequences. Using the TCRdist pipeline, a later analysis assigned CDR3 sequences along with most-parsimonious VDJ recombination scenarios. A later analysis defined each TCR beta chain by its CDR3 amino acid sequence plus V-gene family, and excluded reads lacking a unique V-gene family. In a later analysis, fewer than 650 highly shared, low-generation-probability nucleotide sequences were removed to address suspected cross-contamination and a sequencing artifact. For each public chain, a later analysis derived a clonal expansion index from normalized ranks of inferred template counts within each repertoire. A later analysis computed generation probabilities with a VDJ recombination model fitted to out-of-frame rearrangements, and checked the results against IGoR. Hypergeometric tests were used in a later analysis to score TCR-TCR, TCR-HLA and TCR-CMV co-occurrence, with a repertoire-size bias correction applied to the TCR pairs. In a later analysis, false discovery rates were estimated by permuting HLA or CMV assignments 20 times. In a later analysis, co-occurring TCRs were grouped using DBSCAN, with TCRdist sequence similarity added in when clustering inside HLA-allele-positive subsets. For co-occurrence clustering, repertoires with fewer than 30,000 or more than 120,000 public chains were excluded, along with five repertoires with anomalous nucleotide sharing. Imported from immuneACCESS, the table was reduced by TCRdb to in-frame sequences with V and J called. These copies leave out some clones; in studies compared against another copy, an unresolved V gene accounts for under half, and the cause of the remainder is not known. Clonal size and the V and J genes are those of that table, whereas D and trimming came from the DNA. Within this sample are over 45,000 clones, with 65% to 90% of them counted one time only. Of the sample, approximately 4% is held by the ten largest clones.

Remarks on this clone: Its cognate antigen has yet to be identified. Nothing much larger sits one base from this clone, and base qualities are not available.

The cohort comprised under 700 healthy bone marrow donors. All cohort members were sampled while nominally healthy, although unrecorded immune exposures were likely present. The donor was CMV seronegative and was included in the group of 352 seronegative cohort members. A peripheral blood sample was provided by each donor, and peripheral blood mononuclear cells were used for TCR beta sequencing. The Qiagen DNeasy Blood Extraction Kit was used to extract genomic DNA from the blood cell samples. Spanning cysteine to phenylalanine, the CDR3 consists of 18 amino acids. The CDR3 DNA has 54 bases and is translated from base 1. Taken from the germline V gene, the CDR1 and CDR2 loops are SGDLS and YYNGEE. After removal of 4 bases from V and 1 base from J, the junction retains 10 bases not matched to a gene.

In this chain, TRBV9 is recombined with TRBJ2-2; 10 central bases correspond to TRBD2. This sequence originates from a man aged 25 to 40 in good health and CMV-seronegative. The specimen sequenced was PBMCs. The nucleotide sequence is TGTGCCAGCAGCCCCGGGACTAGCGATATAAGGAACACCGGGGAGCTGTTTTTT. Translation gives CASSPGTSDIRNTGELFF.